These 22 T cell receptor beta chains were all obtained from the same sample, sequenced in a study of cytomegalovirus exposure and HLA in healthy donors. 60 Vbeta and 13 Jbeta primers were used in PCR. TCRdb keeps only in-frame clones here, not all; method: immunoSEQ multiplex PCR. The data contain 150,000 to 200,000 clones, 65% to 90% of them singletons. The sample comprised PBMCs. These TCRs come from a woman younger than 35 in good health and CMV-seronegative.

V is TRBV27 and J is TRBJ1-2; 7 bases agree with TRBD1. CDR1 is MNHEY and CDR2 is SMNVEV in the germline V gene (reference sequence). CDR3 size: 14 residues. Trimming cost V 3 bases and J 2 bases; bases outside gene matches: 3. CDR3 nucleotides: TGTGCCAGCAGTTTCGGGGGACAGAACTATGGCTACACCTTC. It codes for CASSFGGQNYGYTF.

This rearrangement joins TRBV15 to TRBJ2-1; 7 positions agree with TRBD2. The germline CDR1 and CDR2 sequences are LNHNV and YYDKDF (reference sequence). The CDR3 runs to 13 residues. With 1 base clipped from V and 6 bases from J, the junction kept 0 bases outside the gene matches. Here the CDR3 DNA reads TGTGCCACCAGCAGAGCGGGAGGCAATGAGCAGTTCTTC. It encodes CATSRAGGNEQFF.

This clone appeared a single time. The CDR3 here is CASSETGLGLMPQHF. As DNA, the CDR3 is TGTGCCAGCAGTGAGACAGGGCTAGGTTTGATGCCCCAGCATTTT. This sequence joins TRBV2 and TRBJ1-5; the match to TRBD1 covers 7 bases. The CDR3 totals 15 residues. Germline V CDR1 and CDR2: SNHLY, FYNNEI. J gave up 9 bases and V 3 bases, and 11 bases lay outside the gene matches.

This chain uses TRBV7-9 with TRBJ2-1, with 12 bases aligning to TRBD2. V was pared by 4 bases and J by 8 bases, with 9 bases of the junction left unmatched. Germline V gene sequence: CDR1 SEHNR, CDR2 FQNEAQ (reference sequence). The CDR3 runs to 16 residues. The DNA of the CDR3 is TGTGCCAGCAGCTCCACCCAGACTAGCGGGAGAGATGAGCAGTTCTTC. Protein: CASSSTQTSGRDEQFF.

CDR3 nucleotides: TGTGCCAGCAGTGAAGAGACGACCGTCACAGGGAATTTTTATGGCTACACCTTC. Encoded protein: CASSEETTVTGNFYGYTF. The chain links TRBV6-1 to TRBJ1-2, with D possibly matching TRBD1 (6 bases). This CDR3 has 18 amino acids. CDR1 is MNHNS, CDR2 SASEGT, per germline. The V end was cut by 1 base, the J end by 5 bases, with 23 bases between.

The J gene is TRBJ2-7, the V gene TRBV6-4; the match to TRBD2 covers 12 bases. J lost 3 bases, V lost 6 bases, and 12 bases had no gene match. Germline loops: CDR1 MRHNA, CDR2 SNTAGT. The CDR3 runs 17 residues. The CDR3 DNA is TGTGCCAGCAGCCATGGACTAGCGGGGAGTATGGGCTACGAGCAGTACTTC. This gives the protein CASSHGLAGSMGYEQYF.

This chain uses TRBV10-2 with TRBJ2-7; the match to TRBD2 covers 14 bases. The junction had 7 bases not matched to a gene; V was cut back by 4 bases and J by 5 bases. The CDR3 runs 16 residues. Looked up from germline, CDR1 is WSHSY and CDR2 is SAAADI. The CDR3 DNA is TGCGCCAGCAGTGGTGGCCCGGGACTAGCGGGAGACGAGCAGTACTTC. This translates into CASSGGPGLAGDEQYF.

The gene calls are TRBV6-5 and TRBJ1-3; no firm D call. The CDR3 loop spans 13 amino acids. Germline CDR1 reads MNHEY; CDR2 reads SVGAGI. Trimming took 7 bases from V and 1 from J, leaving 8 bases between them. The CDR3 here is CASTELSGNTIYF. The CDR3 nucleotides are TGTGCCAGCACCGAACTTTCTGGAAACACCATATATTTT.

The chain combines TRBV5-1 with TRBJ2-7; a weak D match, TRBD1 (6 bases). V was cut by 3 bases and J by 0 bases, with 7 bases left in between. Germline assignment: CDR1 SGHRS and CDR2 YFSETQ. The CDR3 runs 13 residues. In DNA, the CDR3 is TGCGCCAGCAGCTGGGACACCTCCTACGAGCAGTACTTC. This gives the protein CASSWDTSYEQYF.

This clone was recorded a few times. The chain is built from TRBV7-6 and TRBJ2-1; D might be TRBD1 (6 bases). Trimming cost V 5 bases and J 6 bases, with 26 bases left between them. Germline-derived CDR1 and CDR2 are SGHVS and FNYEAQ. This CDR3 is built from 18 residues. CDR3 region: CASSPETGYGGWGNEQFF. In DNA form, the CDR3 reads TGTGCCAGCAGCCCTGAAACAGGGTACGGTGGCTGGGGCAATGAGCAGTTCTTC.

The CDR3 DNA reads as TGTGCCAGCAGTTACGTTAGGGGGGGCGCAGATACGCAGTATTTT. Amino acids: CASSYVRGGADTQYF. The rearrangement links TRBV6-5 to TRBJ2-3; possible D gene TRBD2, 7 bases. Germline CDR1 MNHEY, CDR2 SVGAGI. This CDR3 is built from 15 residues. V gave up 2 bases and J gave up 4 bases, with 13 bases separating them.

The rearrangement uses TRBV11-2 and TRBJ2-1, with 7 bases identical to TRBD1. The CDR3 has 13 amino acids. Germline assignment: CDR1 SGHAT and CDR2 FQNNGV. V was clipped by 4 bases and J by 7 bases; unmatched bases: 4. The CDR3 nucleotides read TGTGCCAGCAGCTACTCGACAGGGAATGAGCAGTTCTTC. This encodes CASSYSTGNEQFF.

The rearrangement joins TRBV6-1 to TRBJ2-3, with 10 bases that match TRBD2. The CDR3 is made up of 16 amino acids. In germline, CDR1 is MNHNS, CDR2 SASEGT. V dropped 1 base and J dropped 2; count of bases not matched to a gene: 3. The CDR3 DNA reads as TGTGCCAGCAGTGAAGAGCGGGGGGGCACCACAGATACGCAGTATTTT. Amino acid sequence: CASSEERGGTTDTQYF.

The rearrangement links TRBV5-8 to TRBJ2-7; maybe TRBD2 (6 bases). V was cut by 5 bases and J by 1 base, with 13 bases left in between. The CDR3 has 14 amino acids. Germline assignment: CDR1 SGHTS and CDR2 YDEGEE. This CDR3 is CASRSRRGSYEQYF. CDR3 DNA: TGTGCCAGCAGGAGTAGGAGGGGATCCTACGAGCAGTACTTC.

This chain joins TRBV6-1 and TRBJ1-1, with TRBD1 matching 8 bases. The V segment lost 5 bases and the J segment 3 bases; nucleotides outside the gene matches: 5. The CDR3 is 14 residues long. Looked up from germline, CDR1 is MNHNS and CDR2 is SASEGT. CDR3 sequence (DNA): TGTGCCAGCAGTTTACAGGGGGAGGACACTGAAGCTTTCTTT. It translates to CASSLQGEDTEAFF.

This clone was recorded once. One end of the junction is discordant with germline, which a read error may explain. This chain joins TRBV4-1 and TRBJ2-1, with a weak D call TRBD2 (7 bases). Germline assignment: CDR1 MGHRA and CDR2 YSYEKL. The CDR3 contains 17 residues. CDR3 sequence reads: CASSQARAGGGYYEQFF. The DNA of the CDR3 is TGCGCCAGCAGCCAAGCCCGGGCTGGGGGGGGCTACTATGAGCAGTTCTTC.

The chain uses TRBV5-4 and TRBJ2-5; TRBD2 matches at 8 bases. V shed 2 bases, J shed 3 bases, and the junction held 6 bases outside the gene matches. CDR3 length equals 15 residues. Germline V lookup: CDR1 SGHNT, CDR2 YYREEE (reference sequence). The CDR3 loop is CASSFRLAREETQYF. CDR3 DNA sequence: TGTGCCAGCAGCTTCCGACTAGCGCGGGAAGAGACCCAGTACTTC.

This clone has more than one count but fewer than ten. The chain links TRBV6-6 to TRBJ1-2; D not certain. Germline CDR1 and CDR2: MNHNY and SVGAGI (reference sequence). Trimming cost V 0 bases and J 8 bases, with 10 bases left between them. The CDR3 spans 13 residues. CDR3 nucleotide sequence: TGTGCCAGCAGTTACTCGAATGGAGGGGGCTACACCTTC. This codes for CASSYSNGGGYTF.

This rearrangement joins TRBV10-3 to TRBJ2-7, with 14 bases matching TRBD2. The germline gives CDR1 ENHRY, CDR2 SYGVKD. This CDR3 has 15 residues. V dropped 7 bases and J dropped 3; count of bases not matched to a gene: 5. CDR3 amino acids: CAITSGTSGSYEQYF. CDR3 sequence (DNA): TGTGCCATCACGTCCGGGACTAGCGGGAGCTACGAGCAGTACTTC.

The V and J genes are TRBV28 and TRBJ2-1, with 9 positions matching TRBD1. V gave up 6 bases and J gave up 5 bases; unmatched junction bases: 8. Germline V lookup: CDR1 MDHEN, CDR2 SYDVKM. The CDR3 extends over 15 amino acids. Written as DNA, the CDR3 is TGTGCCAGCAGGGCCGGGACAGGGTATAACAATGAGCAGTTCTTC. This encodes CASRAGTGYNNEQFF.

The V call is TRBV19, the J call TRBJ2-7; 10 nucleotides align to TRBD2. There are 14 residues in the CDR3. In germline, CDR1 is LNHDA, CDR2 SQIVND (reference sequence). After removal of 5 bases from V and 6 bases from J, the junction contained 7 bases not matched to a gene. CDR3 bases: TGTGCCAGTAGTGGGGGACTAGCGAGTACCGAGCAGTACTTC. Translated, it gives CASSGGLASTEQYF. Based on the CDR3 plus reference TRBV19 and TRBJ2-7, the full variable domain is DGGITQSPKYLFRKEGQNVTLSCEQNLNHDAMYWYRQDPGQGLRLIYYSQIVNDFQKGDIAEGYSVSREKKESFPLTVTSAQKNPTAFYLCASSGGLASTEQYFGPGTRLTVT.

V usage is TRBV5-6 and J usage is TRBJ2-1; possible D gene TRBD2, 6 bases. The CDR3 runs 11 residues. The germline V gene encodes CDR1 SGHDT and CDR2 YYEEEE. V gave up 3 bases and J gave up 9 bases, with 7 bases separating them. The CDR3 region has the DNA TGTGCCAGCAGCTCCGGGGGTGAGCAGTTCTTC. Its protein product is CASSSGGEQFF.